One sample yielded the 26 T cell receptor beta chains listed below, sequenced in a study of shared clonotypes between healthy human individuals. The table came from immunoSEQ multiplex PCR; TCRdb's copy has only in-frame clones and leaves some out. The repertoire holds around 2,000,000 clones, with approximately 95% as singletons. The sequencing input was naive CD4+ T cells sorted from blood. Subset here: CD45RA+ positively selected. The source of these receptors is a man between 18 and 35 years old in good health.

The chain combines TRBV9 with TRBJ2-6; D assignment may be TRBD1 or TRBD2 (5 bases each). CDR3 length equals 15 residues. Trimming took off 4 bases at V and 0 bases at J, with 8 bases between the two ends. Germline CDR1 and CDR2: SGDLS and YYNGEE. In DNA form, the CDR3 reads TGTGCCAGCAGCCGGGGCGGCTCTGGGGCCAACGTCCTGACTTTC. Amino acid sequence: CASSRGGSGANVLTF.

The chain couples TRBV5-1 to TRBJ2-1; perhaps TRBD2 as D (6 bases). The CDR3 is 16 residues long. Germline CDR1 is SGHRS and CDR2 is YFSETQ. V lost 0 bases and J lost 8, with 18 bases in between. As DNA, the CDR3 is TGCGCCAGCAGCTTGGTAGGACTACTTGGCTTGGATGAGCAGTTCTTC. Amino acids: CASSLVGLLGLDEQFF.

The CDR3 DNA follows: TGTGCCAGCAGCGAAAGCGGGGGAGCCTACGAGCAGTACTTC. Residues: CASSESGGAYEQYF. J is TRBJ2-7 and V is TRBV7-9; 8 nucleotides match TRBD2. The V gene end was trimmed by 5 bases and the J gene end by 2 bases; junction bases not matched to a gene: 5. Germline loops: CDR1 SEHNR, CDR2 FQNEAQ (reference sequence). This CDR3 comprises 14 residues.

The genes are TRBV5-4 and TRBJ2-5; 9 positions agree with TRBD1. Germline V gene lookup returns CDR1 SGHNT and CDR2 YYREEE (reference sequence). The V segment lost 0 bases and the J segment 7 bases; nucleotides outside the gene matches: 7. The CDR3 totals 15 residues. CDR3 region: CASSLAETGGWTQYF. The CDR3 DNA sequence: TGTGCCAGCAGCTTGGCCGAGACAGGGGGGTGGACCCAGTACTTC.

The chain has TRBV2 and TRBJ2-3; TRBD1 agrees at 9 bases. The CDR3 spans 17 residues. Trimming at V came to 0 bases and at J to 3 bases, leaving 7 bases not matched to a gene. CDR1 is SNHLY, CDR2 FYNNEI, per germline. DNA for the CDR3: TGTGCCAGCAGTGAAGCGCTTTCGGGACAGGGAACAGATACGCAGTATTTT. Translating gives CASSEALSGQGTDTQYF. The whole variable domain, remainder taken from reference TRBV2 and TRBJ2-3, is EPEVTQTPSHQVTQMGQEVILRCVPISNHLYFYWYRQILGQKVEFLVSFYNNEISEKSEIFDDQFSVERPDGSNFTLKIRSTKLEDSAMYFCASSEALSGQGTDTQYFGPGTRLTVL.

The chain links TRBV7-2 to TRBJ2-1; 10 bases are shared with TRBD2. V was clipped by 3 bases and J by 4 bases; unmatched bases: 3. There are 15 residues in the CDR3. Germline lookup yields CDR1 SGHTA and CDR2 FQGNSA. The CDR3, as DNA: TGTGCCAGCAGCTTGGGGACTAGCGTGTACAATGAGCAGTTCTTC. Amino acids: CASSLGTSVYNEQFF.

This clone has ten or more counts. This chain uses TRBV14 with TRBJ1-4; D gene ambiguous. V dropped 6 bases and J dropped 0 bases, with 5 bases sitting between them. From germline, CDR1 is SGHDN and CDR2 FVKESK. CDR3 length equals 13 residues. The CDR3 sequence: CASRGSTNEKLFF. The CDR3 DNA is TGTGCCAGCAGGGGATCAACTAATGAAAAACTGTTTTTT.

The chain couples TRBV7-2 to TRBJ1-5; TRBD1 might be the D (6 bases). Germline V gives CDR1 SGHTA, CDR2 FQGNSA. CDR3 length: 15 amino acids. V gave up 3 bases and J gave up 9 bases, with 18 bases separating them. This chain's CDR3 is CASSLYSLGAWPQHF. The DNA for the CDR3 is TGTGCCAGCAGCTTGTATTCGTTGGGGGCTTGGCCCCAGCATTTT.

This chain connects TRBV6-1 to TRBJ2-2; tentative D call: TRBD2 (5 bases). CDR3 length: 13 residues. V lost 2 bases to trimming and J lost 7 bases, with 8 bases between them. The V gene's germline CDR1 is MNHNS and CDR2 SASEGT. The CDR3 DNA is TGTGCCAGCAGTGAAACCCGGGGCGGGGAGCTGTTTTTT. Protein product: CASSETRGGELFF.

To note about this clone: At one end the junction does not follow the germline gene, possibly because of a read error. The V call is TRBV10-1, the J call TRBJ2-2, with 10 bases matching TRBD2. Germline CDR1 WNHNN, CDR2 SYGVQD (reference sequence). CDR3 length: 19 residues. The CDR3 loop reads CARTLGASGSIEDTGELFF. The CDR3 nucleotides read TGCGCCAGAACCCTAGGGGCTAGCGGGAGTATCGAGGACACCGGAGAGCTGTTTTTT.

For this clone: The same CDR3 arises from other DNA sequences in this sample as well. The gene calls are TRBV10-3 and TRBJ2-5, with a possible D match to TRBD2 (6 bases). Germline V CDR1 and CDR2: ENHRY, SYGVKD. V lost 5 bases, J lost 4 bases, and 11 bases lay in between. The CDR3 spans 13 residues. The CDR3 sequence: CAISSGGGETQYF. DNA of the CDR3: TGTGCCATCAGTTCCGGGGGAGGAGAGACCCAGTACTTC.

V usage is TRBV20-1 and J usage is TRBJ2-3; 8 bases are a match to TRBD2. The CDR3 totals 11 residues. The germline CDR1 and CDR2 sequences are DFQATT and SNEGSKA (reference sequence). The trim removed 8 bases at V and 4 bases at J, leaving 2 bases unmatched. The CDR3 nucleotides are TGCAGTTCGGGAGGGGCAGATACGCAGTATTTT. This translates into CSSGGADTQYF.

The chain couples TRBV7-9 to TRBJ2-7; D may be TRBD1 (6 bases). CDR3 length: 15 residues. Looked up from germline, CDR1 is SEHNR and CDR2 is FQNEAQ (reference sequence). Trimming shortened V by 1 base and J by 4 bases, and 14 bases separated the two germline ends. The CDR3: CASSLEAGAEYEQYF. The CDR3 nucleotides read TGTGCCAGCAGCTTAGAGGCAGGGGCGGAATACGAGCAGTACTTC.

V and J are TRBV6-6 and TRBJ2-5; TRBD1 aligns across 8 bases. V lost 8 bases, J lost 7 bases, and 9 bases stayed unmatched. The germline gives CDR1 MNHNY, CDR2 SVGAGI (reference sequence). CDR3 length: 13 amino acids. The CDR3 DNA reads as TGTGCCAGCGGCCGACAGGGGATAGGGACCCAGTACTTC. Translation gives CASGRQGIGTQYF.

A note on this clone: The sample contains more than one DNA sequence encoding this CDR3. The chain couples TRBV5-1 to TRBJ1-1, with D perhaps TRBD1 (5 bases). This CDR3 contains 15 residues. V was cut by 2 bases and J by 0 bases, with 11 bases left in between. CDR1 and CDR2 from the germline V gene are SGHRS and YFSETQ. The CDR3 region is CASSLGDRVNTEAFF. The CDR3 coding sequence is TGCGCCAGCAGCTTAGGCGACAGAGTGAACACTGAAGCTTTCTTT.

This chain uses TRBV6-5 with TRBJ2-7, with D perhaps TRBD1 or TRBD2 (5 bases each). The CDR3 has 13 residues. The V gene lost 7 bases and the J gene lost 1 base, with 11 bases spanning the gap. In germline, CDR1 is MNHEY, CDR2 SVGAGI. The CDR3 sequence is CASTPRGSYEQYF. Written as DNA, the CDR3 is TGTGCCAGCACCCCGAGGGGATCCTACGAGCAGTACTTC.

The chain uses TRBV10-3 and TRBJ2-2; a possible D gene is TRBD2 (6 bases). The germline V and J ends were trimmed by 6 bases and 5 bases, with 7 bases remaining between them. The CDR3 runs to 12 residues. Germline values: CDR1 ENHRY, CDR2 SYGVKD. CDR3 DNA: TGTGCCATCAGGGAGGGGACCGGGGAGCTGTTTTTT. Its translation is CAIREGTGELFF.

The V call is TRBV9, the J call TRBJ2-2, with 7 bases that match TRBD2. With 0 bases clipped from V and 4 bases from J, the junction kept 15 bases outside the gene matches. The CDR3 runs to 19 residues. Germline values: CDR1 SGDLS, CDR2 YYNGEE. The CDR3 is CASSVEVTGGSRITGELFF. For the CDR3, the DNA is TGTGCCAGCAGCGTAGAAGTTACCGGGGGGTCGAGAATCACCGGGGAGCTGTTTTTT.

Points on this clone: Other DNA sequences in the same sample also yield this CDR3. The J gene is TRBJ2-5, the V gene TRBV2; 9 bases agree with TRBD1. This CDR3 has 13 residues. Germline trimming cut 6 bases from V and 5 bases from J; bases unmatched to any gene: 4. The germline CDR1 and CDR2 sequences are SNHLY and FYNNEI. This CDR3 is CASSGQGRETQYF. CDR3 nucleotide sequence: TGTGCCAGCAGCGGACAGGGGCGGGAGACCCAGTACTTC.

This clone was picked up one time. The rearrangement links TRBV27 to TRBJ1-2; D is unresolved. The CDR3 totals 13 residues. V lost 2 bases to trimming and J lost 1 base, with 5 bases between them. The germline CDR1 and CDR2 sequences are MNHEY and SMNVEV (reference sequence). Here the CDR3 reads CASSLQLNYGYTF. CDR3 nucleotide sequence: TGTGCCAGCAGTTTACAGCTTAACTATGGCTACACCTTC.

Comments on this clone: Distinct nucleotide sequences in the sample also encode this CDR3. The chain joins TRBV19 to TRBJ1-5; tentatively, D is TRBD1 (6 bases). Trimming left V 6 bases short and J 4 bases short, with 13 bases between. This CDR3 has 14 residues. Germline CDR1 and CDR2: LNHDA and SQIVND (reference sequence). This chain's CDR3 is CASSNREGNQPQHF. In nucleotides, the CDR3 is TGTGCCAGTAGCAACAGGGAGGGGAATCAGCCCCAGCATTTT.

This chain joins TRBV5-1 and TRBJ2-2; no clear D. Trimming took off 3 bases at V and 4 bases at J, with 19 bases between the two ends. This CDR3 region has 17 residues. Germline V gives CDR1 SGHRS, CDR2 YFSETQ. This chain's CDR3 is CASSWSLVGKGTGELFF. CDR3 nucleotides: TGCGCCAGCAGCTGGTCCCTAGTGGGGAAGGGCACCGGGGAGCTGTTTTTT.

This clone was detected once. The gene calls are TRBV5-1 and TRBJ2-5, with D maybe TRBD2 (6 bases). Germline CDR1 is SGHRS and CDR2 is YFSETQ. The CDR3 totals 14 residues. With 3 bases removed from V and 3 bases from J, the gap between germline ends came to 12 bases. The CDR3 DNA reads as TGCGCCAGCAGCTGGTCAGGCGGGGAAGAGACCCAGTACTTC. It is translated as CASSWSGGEETQYF.

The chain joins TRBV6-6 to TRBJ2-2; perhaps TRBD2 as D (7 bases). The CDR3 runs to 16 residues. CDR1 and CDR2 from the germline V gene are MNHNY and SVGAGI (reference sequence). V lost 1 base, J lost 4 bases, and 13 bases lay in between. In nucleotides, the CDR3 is TGTGCCAGCAGTTACTATTCCCGGGGGGCCACCGGGGAGCTGTTTTTT. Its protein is CASSYYSRGATGELFF.

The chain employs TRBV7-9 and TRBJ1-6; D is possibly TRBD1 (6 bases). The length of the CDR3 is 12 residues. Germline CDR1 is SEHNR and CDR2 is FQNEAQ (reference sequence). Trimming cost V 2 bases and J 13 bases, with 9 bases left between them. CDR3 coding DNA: TGTGCCAGCAGCTTACCGGGACATCCCCTCCACTTT. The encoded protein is CASSLPGHPLHF.

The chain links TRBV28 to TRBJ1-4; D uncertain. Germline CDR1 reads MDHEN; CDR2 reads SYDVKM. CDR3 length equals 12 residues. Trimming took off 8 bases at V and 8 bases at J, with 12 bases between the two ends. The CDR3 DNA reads TGTGCCAGCGCCGGGAGGGAAGAAAAACTGTTTTTT. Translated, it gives CASAGREEKLFF.